This TCR beta chain originates from a study of identical twins. This clonotype appeared a few times. The antigen remains undetermined. Looked up from germline, CDR1 is SGHRS and CDR2 is YFSETQ. The CDR3 sequence is 12 residues long. The germline V and J ends were trimmed by 5 bases and 10 bases, with 13 bases remaining between them. Study results and caveats: Beta clonotypes that were abundant in cord blood contained fewer insertions, a pattern absent from memory repertoires.

MiXCR was run by TCRdb on the 5' RACE reads, yielding one entry per CDR3 protein. The sample holds more than 400,000 distinct CDR3 sequences; roughly 15% are singletons and the top ten take around 0.4%. The data were also submitted as part of a second study, on yellow fever vaccine responses in identical twins.

This TCR was recovered from a woman under 30 in good health. The sequencing sample was made of CD4+ T cells sorted from blood. This rearrangement joins TRBV5-1 to TRBJ2-4; D might be TRBD2 (5 bases). The CDR3 loop reads CASSQDRGIQYF. The DNA for the CDR3 is TGCGCCAGCAGTCAGGACCGGGGAATTCAGTACTTC.